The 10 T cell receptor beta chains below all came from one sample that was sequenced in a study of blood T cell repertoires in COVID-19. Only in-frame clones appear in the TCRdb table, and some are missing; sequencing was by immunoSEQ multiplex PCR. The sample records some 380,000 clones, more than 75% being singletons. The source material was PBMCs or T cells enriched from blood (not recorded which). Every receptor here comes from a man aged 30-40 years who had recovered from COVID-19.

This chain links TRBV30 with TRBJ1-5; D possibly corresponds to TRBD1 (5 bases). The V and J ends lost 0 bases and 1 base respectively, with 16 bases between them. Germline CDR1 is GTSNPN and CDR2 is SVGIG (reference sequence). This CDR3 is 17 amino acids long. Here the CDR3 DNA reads TGTGCCTGGAGTGTACCGGGGGTTGGGTGGAGCAATCAGCCCCAGCATTTT. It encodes CAWSVPGVGWSNQPQHF.

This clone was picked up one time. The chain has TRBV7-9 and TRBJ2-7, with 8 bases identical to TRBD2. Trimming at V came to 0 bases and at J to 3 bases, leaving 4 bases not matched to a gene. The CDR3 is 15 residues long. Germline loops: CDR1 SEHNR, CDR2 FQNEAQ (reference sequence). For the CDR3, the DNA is TGTGCCAGCAGCTTAGCGTGGCGGGGGGACTACGAGCAGTACTTC. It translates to CASSLAWRGDYEQYF.

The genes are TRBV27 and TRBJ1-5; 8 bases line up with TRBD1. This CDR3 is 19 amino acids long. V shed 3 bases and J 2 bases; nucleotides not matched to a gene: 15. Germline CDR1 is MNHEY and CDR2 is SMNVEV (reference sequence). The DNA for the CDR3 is TGTGCCAGCAGTTTCTTCCCCCCGGGACAGGACTCTCGCAATCAGCCCCAGCATTTT. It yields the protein CASSFFPPGQDSRNQPQHF.

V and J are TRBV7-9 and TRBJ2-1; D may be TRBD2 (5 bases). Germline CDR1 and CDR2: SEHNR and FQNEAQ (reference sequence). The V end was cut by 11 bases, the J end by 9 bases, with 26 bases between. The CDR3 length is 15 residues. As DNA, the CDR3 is TGTGCCGGTAAGAGGGAGACCCACGAATCCGGTGAGCAGTTCTTC. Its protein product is CAGKRETHESGEQFF. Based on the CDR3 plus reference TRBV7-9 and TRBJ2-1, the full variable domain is DTGVSQNPRHKITKRGQNVTFRCDPISEHNRLYWYRQTLGQGPEFLTYFQNEAQLEKSRLLSDRFSAERPKGSFSTLEIQRTEQGDSAMYLCAGKRETHESGEQFFGPGTRLTVL.

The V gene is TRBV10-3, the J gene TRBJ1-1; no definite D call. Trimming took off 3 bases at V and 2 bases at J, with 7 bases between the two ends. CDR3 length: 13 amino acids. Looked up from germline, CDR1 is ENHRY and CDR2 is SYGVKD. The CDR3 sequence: CAISDGRNTEAFF. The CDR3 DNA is TGTGCCATCAGTGACGGGAGAAACACTGAAGCTTTCTTT.

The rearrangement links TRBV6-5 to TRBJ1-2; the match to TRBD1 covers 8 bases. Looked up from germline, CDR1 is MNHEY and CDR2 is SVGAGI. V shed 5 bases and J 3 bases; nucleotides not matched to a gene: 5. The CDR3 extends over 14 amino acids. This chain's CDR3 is CASSPDRVDYGYTF. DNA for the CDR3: TGTGCCAGCAGTCCGGACAGGGTTGACTATGGCTACACCTTC.

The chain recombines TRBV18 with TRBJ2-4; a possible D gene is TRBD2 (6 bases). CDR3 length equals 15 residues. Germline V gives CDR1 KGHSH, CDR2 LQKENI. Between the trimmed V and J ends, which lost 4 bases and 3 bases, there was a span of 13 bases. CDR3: CASSHPGVRKNIQYF. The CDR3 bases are TGTGCCAGCTCACATCCGGGGGTGCGCAAAAACATTCAGTACTTC.

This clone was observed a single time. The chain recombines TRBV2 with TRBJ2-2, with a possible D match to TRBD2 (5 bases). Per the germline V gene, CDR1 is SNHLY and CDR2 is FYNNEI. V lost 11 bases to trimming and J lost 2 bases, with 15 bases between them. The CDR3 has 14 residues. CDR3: CAGGFGVNTGELFF. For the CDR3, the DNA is TGTGCCGGAGGATTTGGCGTAAACACCGGGGAGCTGTTTTTT.

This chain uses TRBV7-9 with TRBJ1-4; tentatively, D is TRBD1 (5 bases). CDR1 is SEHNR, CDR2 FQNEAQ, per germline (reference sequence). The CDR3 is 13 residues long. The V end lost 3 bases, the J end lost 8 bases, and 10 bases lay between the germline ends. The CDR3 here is CASSLGKGEKLFF. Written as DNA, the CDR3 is TGTGCCAGCAGCTTGGGCAAGGGGGAAAAACTGTTTTTT.

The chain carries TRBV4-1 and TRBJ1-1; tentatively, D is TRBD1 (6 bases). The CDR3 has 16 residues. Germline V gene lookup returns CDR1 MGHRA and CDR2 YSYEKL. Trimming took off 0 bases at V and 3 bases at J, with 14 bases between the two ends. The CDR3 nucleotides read TGCGCCAGCAGCCAAGAACCGGGCTGGGGGCACACTGAAGCTTTCTTT. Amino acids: CASSQEPGWGHTEAFF.